One and the same sample provided the 6 T cell receptor beta chains below, sequenced in a study of identical twins. TCRdb fed the 5' RACE reads into MiXCR, producing one record per CDR3 protein. The sample shows 200,000 to 300,000 distinct CDR3 sequences, 7% of them seen only once. A further study also used this sample, focusing on yellow fever vaccine responses in identical twins.

Sequenced input: memory (CD45RO+) T cells sorted from blood. Source of these receptors: a woman between 18 and 29 years old in good health.

CDR3 sequence: CATSAQLAVSRNEQFF. CDR3 nucleotide sequence: TGTGCCACCAGTGCCCAACTAGCAGTCTCAAGGAATGAGCAGTTCTTC. The chain has TRBV24-1 and TRBJ2-1, with a weak D call TRBD2 (6 bases). The CDR3 is 16 residues long. Trimming took 5 bases from V and 7 from J, leaving 20 bases between them. Germline values: CDR1 KGHDR, CDR2 SFDVKD.

The chain recombines TRBV28 with TRBJ2-1; the match to TRBD2 covers 7 bases. V dropped 5 bases and J dropped 6; count of bases not matched to a gene: 13. Germline V gives CDR1 MDHEN, CDR2 SYDVKM. The CDR3 contains 16 residues. CDR3 amino acids: CASSPGASGKANEQFF. The DNA of the CDR3 is TGTGCCAGCAGTCCCGGGGCTAGCGGAAAAGCCAATGAGCAGTTCTTC.

This clonotype has a handful of counts. V gene TRBV4-1 combines with J gene TRBJ2-1; D tentatively reads TRBD1 or TRBD2 (6 bases each). Trimming took 1 base from V and 0 from J, leaving 10 bases between them. Germline assignment: CDR1 MGHRA and CDR2 YSYEKL. This CDR3 is built from 16 residues. CDR3 protein: CASSQVGGSSYNEQFF. The DNA for the CDR3 is TGCGCCAGCAGCCAAGTAGGGGGGAGCTCCTACAATGAGCAGTTCTTC.

This clonotype was counted many times. The genes are TRBV5-1 and TRBJ2-4; no definite D call. With 0 bases removed from V and 6 bases from J, the gap between germline ends came to 13 bases. Germline CDR1 and CDR2: SGHRS and YFSETQ. This CDR3 comprises 15 residues. The CDR3 region is CASSLVGDVGNIQYF. The CDR3 nucleotides are TGCGCCAGCAGCTTGGTAGGTGATGTGGGAAACATTCAGTACTTC. Filled out from reference TRBV5-1 and TRBJ2-4, the complete variable domain reads KAGVTQTPRYLIKTRGQQVTLSCSPISGHRSVSWYQQTPGQGLQFLFEYFSETQRNKGNFPGRFSGRQFSNSRSEMNVSTLELGDSALYLCASSLVGDVGNIQYFGAGTRLSVL.

The rearrangement joins TRBV19 to TRBJ2-7; D might be TRBD2 (6 bases). Germline V gene sequence: CDR1 LNHDA, CDR2 SQIVND (reference sequence). This CDR3 contains 14 residues. The V gene lost 4 bases and the J gene lost 3 bases, with 13 bases spanning the gap. The chain's CDR3 is CASSTLAPSYEQYF. In DNA, the CDR3 is TGTGCCAGTAGTACCCTAGCGCCTAGCTACGAGCAGTACTTC.

This clonotype was seen more than once but under ten times. The genes are TRBV20-1 and TRBJ2-3; TRBD2 matches 14 bases. The length of the CDR3 is 17 residues. CDR1 DFQATT and CDR2 SNEGSKA come from the germline V gene (reference sequence). V was clipped by 7 bases and J by 0 bases; unmatched bases: 9. CDR3 DNA: TGCAGTGTTCCACCCGGGACTAGCGGGAGAAGCACAGATACGCAGTATTTT. Protein product: CSVPPGTSGRSTDTQYF.